A selection of T cell receptor beta chains follows, all from one sample in a study of neoadjuvant nivolumab and ipilimumab in lung cancer. Assay used: immunoSEQ multiplex PCR; TCRdb lists only in-frame clones, some missing. The sample records about 3,800 clones, almost 90% being singletons. The material was adjacent normal lung tissue, obtained after neoadjuvant nivolumab, alone or with ipilimumab, at or shortly before surgery. The receptor set was obtained from an adult with non-small cell lung cancer. Both conserved end residues are part of each CDR3. Not every row has a clone size; where given, it reads once, few, many or a size class.

J: TRBJ1-1
size: once
V: TRBV19
CDR3: CASSIGQGAEAFF

J: TRBJ2-3
size: NA
V: TRBV5-1
CDR3: CASSLAGGRSADTQYF

J: TRBJ2-5
size: NA
V: TRBV14
CDR3: CASSRDTSWQYF

J: TRBJ2-5
size: NA
V: TRBV5-4
CDR3: CASSLEETQYF

J: TRBJ2-7
size: NA
V: TRBV5-1
CDR3: CASFNSGTREQYF

J: TRBJ1-1
size: once
V: TRBV6-1
CDR3: CASSDPGSKDKEAFF

J: TRBJ2-1
size: NA
V: TRBV6-1
CDR3: CASKALNNEQFF

J: TRBJ2-2
size: NA
V: TRBV19
CDR3: CASAPTPGELFF

J: TRBJ2-6
size: NA
V: TRBV4-1
CDR3: CASSQDLTGSGANVLTF

J: TRBJ2-7
size: NA
V: TRBV5-1
CDR3: CASSLVGGAYEQYF

J: TRBJ1-1
size: NA
V: TRBV2
CDR3: CASSPQYTEAFF

J: TRBJ2-7
size: NA
V: TRBV5-4
CDR3: CASSPIDALGEQYF

J: TRBJ1-3
size: NA
V: TRBV18
CDR3: CASSVTRLQGSGNTIYF

J: TRBJ2-2
size: NA
V: TRBV7-2
CDR3: CASSFSGYGTGELFF

J: TRBJ2-3
size: NA
V: TRBV7-2
CDR3: CASSLVGTDTQYF

J: TRBJ1-5
size: once
V: TRBV2
CDR3: CASNRDTLGPQHF

J: TRBJ1-5
size: NA
V: TRBV2
CDR3: CASSADNQPQHF

J: TRBJ2-7
size: NA
V: TRBV28
CDR3: CASSLYPIREKRYEQYF

J: TRBJ1-1
size: NA
V: TRBV2
CDR3: CASSETGMDKYTEAFF

J: TRBJ2-7
size: NA
V: TRBV5-1
CDR3: CASSLRQGKSYEQYF

J: TRBJ2-5
size: once
V: TRBV5-4
CDR3: CASRGGPGRETQYF

J: TRBJ2-7
size: once
V: TRBV9
CDR3: CASSVDSNSYEQYF

J: TRBJ2-1
size: NA
V: TRBV10-1
CDR3: CASSDEAGPPYNEQFF

J: TRBJ1-6
size: NA
V: TRBV10-3
CDR3: CAGRTGESPLHF

J: TRBJ1-5
size: few
V: TRBV5-1
CDR3: CASSLSPGGNQPQHF

J: TRBJ2-1
size: once
V: TRBV6-1
CDR3: CASSLRTSWFF

J: TRBJ2-5
size: NA
V: TRBV6-5
CDR3: CASRDPGLAVESQYF

J: TRBJ2-4
size: once
V: TRBV5-5
CDR3: CASSFFAATKNIQYF

J: TRBJ2-1
size: few
V: TRBV16
CDR3: CASSQFGPHNEQFF

J: TRBJ2-1
size: NA
V: TRBV2
CDR3: CASTDPTGALYNEQFF

J: TRBJ2-7
size: few
V: TRBV13
CDR3: CASSPSGTSGSDYEQYF

J: TRBJ2-2
size: NA
V: TRBV7-2
CDR3: CASSRWTSGRTGELFF

J: TRBJ2-7
size: once
V: TRBV28
CDR3: CATQTRYVGEQYF

J: TRBJ2-2
size: NA
V: TRBV9
CDR3: CASSVSFTGELFF

J: TRBJ2-6
size: NA
V: TRBV5-5
CDR3: CASSLTGIGGPGANVLTF

J: TRBJ2-1
size: NA
V: TRBV29-1
CDR3: CSVEDIGGRGGVEFF

J: TRBJ2-7
size: NA
V: TRBV5-1
CDR3: CASSLLAGDHEQYF

J: TRBJ1-1
size: NA
V: TRBV2
CDR3: CASSEMVWGAEAFF

J: TRBJ2-3
size: NA
V: TRBV6-5
CDR3: CASRLGENTDTQYF

J: TRBJ2-7
size: few
V: TRBV5-6
CDR3: CASSPGLAGQEQYF

J: TRBJ1-2
size: once
V: TRBV6-1
CDR3: CASSEAASGAYGYTF

J: TRBJ1-1
size: once
V: TRBV18
CDR3: CASSPRRGPDTEAFF